Listed here are 26 T cell receptor beta chains from one sample, sequenced in a study of OX40 agonist ivuxolimab in advanced cancers. The repertoire was sequenced with immunoSEQ multiplex PCR; TCRdb's copy has only in-frame clones and lacks some. The data show more than 80,000 clones, with over 75% seen just once and 0.3% to 0.4% held by the top ten. Source: CD4+ or CD8+ T cells sorted from blood, taken in a trial of the OX40 agonist ivuxolimab. These receptors all stem from an adult with an advanced solid tumor such as melanoma, head and neck, liver or kidney cancer.

V usage is TRBV7-2 and J usage is TRBJ2-2, with TRBD2 matching 12 bases. There are 15 residues in the CDR3. With 5 bases clipped from V and 7 bases from J, the junction kept 5 bases outside the gene matches. CDR1 SGHTA and CDR2 FQGNSA come from the germline V gene. The CDR3 DNA reads TGTGCCAGCAGCGCCGGACTAGCGGGAATCGGGGAGCTGTTTTTT. This gives the protein CASSAGLAGIGELFF.

CDR3 sequence reads: CASSIRQAATGEQFF. The CDR3 DNA follows: TGTGCCAGCAGCATCCGACAGGCCGCGACCGGTGAGCAGTTCTTC. The chain uses TRBV5-6 and TRBJ2-1; D possibly corresponds to TRBD1 (6 bases). Per germline, CDR1 SGHDT and CDR2 YYEEEE. The CDR3 totals 15 residues. Trimming took 4 bases from V and 9 from J, leaving 20 bases between them.

V and J are TRBV4-3 and TRBJ2-7; 7 nucleotides align to TRBD2. The trim removed 0 bases at V and 6 bases at J, leaving 8 bases unmatched. The CDR3 is 15 residues long. Germline V gene data show CDR1 as LGHNA and CDR2 as YSLEER. CDR3 residues: CASSQEKAGVGEQYF. The CDR3 DNA reads as TGCGCCAGCAGCCAAGAAAAGGCGGGAGTGGGCGAGCAGTACTTC.

This clone was counted once. This rearrangement joins TRBV15 to TRBJ2-1; the D gene is possibly TRBD2 (5 bases). Germline V lookup: CDR1 LNHNV, CDR2 YYDKDF (reference sequence). The CDR3 covers 16 residues. V was trimmed by 0 bases and J by 3 bases, leaving 12 bases between them. The DNA of the CDR3 is TGTGCCACCAGCAGAGAATTAGGGAGTAGCTACAATGAGCAGTTCTTC. Translated, it gives CATSRELGSSYNEQFF.

The J gene is TRBJ2-1, the V gene TRBV11-3; 10 bases map to TRBD2. The V segment lost 5 bases and the J segment 4 bases; nucleotides outside the gene matches: 5. The CDR3 length is 15 residues. CDR1 is SGHNT and CDR2 is YENEEA in the germline V gene. The CDR3 reads CASSRSGREYNEQFF. Written as DNA, the CDR3 is TGTGCCAGCAGCCGCAGCGGGAGGGAGTACAATGAGCAGTTCTTC.

The rearrangement links TRBV5-4 to TRBJ1-2, with TRBD1 matching over 7 bases. This CDR3 contains 14 residues. The J segment lost 4 bases and the V segment lost 2 bases, leaving 5 bases of the junction unmatched. Germline CDR1 SGHNT, CDR2 YYREEE (reference sequence). The CDR3 bases are TGTGCCAGCAGCTTTACAGGGGCTGGCTATGGCTACACCTTC. This encodes CASSFTGAGYGYTF.

The chain uses TRBV4-2 and TRBJ1-2; maybe TRBD1 (6 bases). The V gene's germline CDR1 is LGHNA and CDR2 YNFKEQ. The V end lost 0 bases, the J end lost 5 bases, and 10 bases lay between the germline ends. This CDR3 has 14 residues. In DNA, the CDR3 is TGTGCCAGCAGCCAAGAGGGGGCGGGTTATGGCTACACCTTC. Amino acid sequence: CASSQEGAGYGYTF.

The V gene is TRBV6-5, the J gene TRBJ1-5, with 12 bases identical to TRBD1. In germline, CDR1 is MNHEY, CDR2 SVGAGI. The V gene end was trimmed by 6 bases and the J gene end by 6 bases; junction bases not matched to a gene: 3. The CDR3 length is 14 residues. The CDR3 is CASRGQGAAQPQHF. CDR3 in DNA: TGTGCCAGCAGGGGACAGGGGGCGGCTCAGCCCCAGCATTTT.

This clone was recorded only once. V and J are TRBV28 and TRBJ2-5; 12 nucleotides match TRBD2. The CDR3 is 18 residues long. Germline V gene data show CDR1 as MDHEN and CDR2 as SYDVKM. Trimming cost V 6 bases and J 8 bases; bases outside gene matches: 19. As DNA, the CDR3 is TGTGCCAGCAGCCGTTACCCCCCTGGACTAGCGGGATCAGGAACCCAGTACTTC. This translates into CASSRYPPGLAGSGTQYF.

This sequence joins TRBV7-2 and TRBJ2-4; TRBD1 agrees at 9 bases. The CDR3 covers 14 residues. With V trimmed by 5 bases and J by 9 bases, 8 bases remained unmatched. Germline lookup yields CDR1 SGHTA and CDR2 FQGNSA. The CDR3 region has the DNA TGTGCCAGCAGCCCCGGGACAGGGTCCCCCATTCAGTACTTC. Its translation: CASSPGTGSPIQYF.

The chain recombines TRBV7-7 with TRBJ1-5; perhaps TRBD1 as D (6 bases). The V gene lost 1 base and the J gene lost 2 bases, with 6 bases spanning the gap. This CDR3 is 14 amino acids long. Germline CDR1 SSHAT, CDR2 FNYEAQ (reference sequence). The CDR3 spells CASSLDRGNQPQHF. In DNA, the CDR3 is TGTGCCAGCAGCTTAGACAGGGGCAATCAGCCCCAGCATTTT.

The chain's CDR3 is CASSFTGNSVGELFF. DNA of the CDR3: TGTGCCAGCAGCTTCACAGGGAATTCTGTCGGGGAGCTGTTTTTT. The rearrangement joins TRBV7-2 to TRBJ2-2; D may be TRBD1 (6 bases). The CDR3 contains 15 residues. The V gene's germline CDR1 is SGHTA and CDR2 FQGNSA. Between the trimmed V and J ends, which lost 3 bases and 7 bases, there was a span of 15 bases.

The CDR3 region is CATERVKGESAGELFF. Here the CDR3 DNA reads TGTGCCACCGAGAGGGTTAAGGGGGAATCGGCCGGGGAGCTGTTTTTT. The chain is built from TRBV2 and TRBJ2-2; the D gene is possibly TRBD1 (6 bases). The V gene lost 10 bases and the J gene lost 6 bases, with 24 bases spanning the gap. This CDR3 contains 16 residues. CDR1 and CDR2 (germline): SNHLY, FYNNEI.

V usage is TRBV4-1 and J usage is TRBJ2-7; 7 bases align to TRBD1. Germline V gives CDR1 MGHRA, CDR2 YSYEKL. V shed 1 base and J 4 bases; nucleotides not matched to a gene: 7. CDR3 length: 15 amino acids. The CDR3 region is CASSQGGNRGYEQYF. For the CDR3, the DNA is TGCGCCAGCAGCCAAGGGGGAAACAGGGGATACGAGCAGTACTTC.

The chain carries TRBV6-4 and TRBJ2-5; D remains ambiguous. With the DNA end fitting TRBJ2-7 better, the J assignment may be wrong. CDR1 and CDR2 from the germline V gene are MRHNA and SNTAGT. The CDR3 runs to 10 residues. The DNA for the CDR3 is TGTGCCAGCAGTATACACGAGCAGTACTTC. As protein: CASSIHEQYF.

The rearrangement links TRBV5-1 to TRBJ1-2; D is possibly TRBD1 (6 bases). V was trimmed by 4 bases and J by 0 bases, leaving 7 bases between them. Germline V gives CDR1 SGHRS, CDR2 YFSETQ. This CDR3 region has 13 residues. The CDR3 reads CASSNRANYGYTF. DNA of the CDR3: TGCGCCAGCAGCAACAGGGCTAACTATGGCTACACCTTC.

V gene TRBV7-9 combines with J gene TRBJ2-2; D is unclear. The CDR3 is 14 residues long. CDR1 is SEHNR, CDR2 FQNEAQ, per germline (reference sequence). Trimming cost V 1 base and J 6 bases, with 9 bases left between them. The CDR3 loop is CASSLDPVAGELFF. CDR3 nucleotides: TGTGCCAGCAGCTTAGACCCAGTTGCCGGGGAGCTGTTTTTT.

This chain links TRBV2 with TRBJ1-3, with D unresolved. CDR1 is SNHLY, CDR2 FYNNEI, per germline. V lost 0 bases, J lost 4 bases, and 7 bases lay in between. The CDR3 spans 14 residues. The CDR3 bases are TGTGCCAGCAGTGAAGCTGGCAGAGGAAACACCATATATTTT. Its translation: CASSEAGRGNTIYF. The complete variable domain, with remaining parts taken from reference TRBV2 and TRBJ1-3, reads EPEVTQTPSHQVTQMGQEVILRCVPISNHLYFYWYRQILGQKVEFLVSFYNNEISEKSEIFDDQFSVERPDGSNFTLKIRSTKLEDSAMYFCASSEAGRGNTIYFGEGSWLTVV.

The V and J genes are TRBV12-2 and TRBJ2-7; no check of the table's D call, TRBD1, against the DNA was made. TRBV12-2 is classified as a pseudogene. The CDR3 covers 16 residues. CDR3 region: CASRLVISRDNYEQYF. The CDR3 nucleotides are TGTGCAAGTCGCTTAGTTATATCCAGGGACAACTACGAGCAGTACTTC.

The table lists this clone with a count of one. As DNA, the CDR3 is TGTGCCAGCAAGGATGGCAGGGGGCCGGGAAACACCATATATTTT. Protein: CASKDGRGPGNTIYF. This chain uses TRBV2 with TRBJ1-3, with 8 nucleotides matching TRBD1. Germline CDR1 SNHLY, CDR2 FYNNEI. The CDR3 length is 15 residues. V gave up 7 bases and J gave up 4 bases; unmatched junction bases: 9.

The chain combines TRBV21-1 with TRBJ2-7. TRBV21-1 is marked as a pseudogene. The CDR3 length is 15 residues. DNA of the CDR3: TGTGCCAGCAGCAATTTGGATGGGTGTGGATTCGAGCAGTACTTC. Translated: CASSNLDGCGFEQYF.

This chain joins TRBV20-1 and TRBJ2-3; D is unclear. The V end lost 4 bases, the J end lost 2 bases, and 4 bases lay between the germline ends. Germline V lookup: CDR1 DFQATT, CDR2 SNEGSKA (reference sequence). This CDR3 is built from 11 residues. The CDR3 coding sequence is TGCAGTGCTACGAACACAGATACGCAGTATTTT. Residues: CSATNTDTQYF.

The V call is TRBV7-9, the J call TRBJ2-3, with D possibly being TRBD1 or TRBD2 (5 bases each). This CDR3 comprises 14 residues. Looked up from germline, CDR1 is SEHNR and CDR2 is FQNEAQ (reference sequence). V lost 6 bases and J 3 bases, leaving 13 bases between the germline ends. The chain's CDR3 is CASSSGEGTDTQYF. CDR3 coding DNA: TGTGCCAGCAGTTCCGGTGAGGGGACAGATACGCAGTATTTT.

The chain carries TRBV6-6 and TRBJ2-3; the D is unclear. Germline loops: CDR1 MNHNY, CDR2 SVGAGI (reference sequence). The V end was cut by 8 bases, the J end by 3 bases, with 12 bases between. The CDR3 runs to 13 residues. In DNA form, the CDR3 reads TGTGCCAGCGGAAGGGCCCTAACAGATACGCAGTATTTT. Residues: CASGRALTDTQYF.

The chain recombines TRBV7-9 with TRBJ2-7, with D perhaps given as TRBD1 or TRBD2 (6 bases each). Per germline, CDR1 SEHNR and CDR2 FQNEAQ (reference sequence). Trimming took off 2 bases at V and 7 bases at J, with 18 bases between the two ends. The CDR3 spans 15 residues. The CDR3 nucleotides are TGTGCCAGCAGCTTACGCTCAGGGGTTGCGGGGGAGCAGTACTTC. Translation gives CASSLRSGVAGEQYF. The full variable domain, with the rest looked up from reference TRBV7-9 and TRBJ2-7, is DTGVSQNPRHKITKRGQNVTFRCDPISEHNRLYWYRQTLGQGPEFLTYFQNEAQLEKSRLLSDRFSAERPKGSFSTLEIQRTEQGDSAMYLCASSLRSGVAGEQYFGPGTRLTVT.

The chain links TRBV11-2 to TRBJ2-2; 12 bases agree with TRBD1. Trimming took 3 bases from V and 6 from J; bases not matched to a gene: 2. Looked up from germline, CDR1 is SGHAT and CDR2 is FQNNGV. CDR3 length equals 15 residues. CDR3 DNA: TGTGCCAGCAGCTTCCGGGACAGGGGGCCCGGGGAGCTGTTTTTT. Translated, it gives CASSFRDRGPGELFF.